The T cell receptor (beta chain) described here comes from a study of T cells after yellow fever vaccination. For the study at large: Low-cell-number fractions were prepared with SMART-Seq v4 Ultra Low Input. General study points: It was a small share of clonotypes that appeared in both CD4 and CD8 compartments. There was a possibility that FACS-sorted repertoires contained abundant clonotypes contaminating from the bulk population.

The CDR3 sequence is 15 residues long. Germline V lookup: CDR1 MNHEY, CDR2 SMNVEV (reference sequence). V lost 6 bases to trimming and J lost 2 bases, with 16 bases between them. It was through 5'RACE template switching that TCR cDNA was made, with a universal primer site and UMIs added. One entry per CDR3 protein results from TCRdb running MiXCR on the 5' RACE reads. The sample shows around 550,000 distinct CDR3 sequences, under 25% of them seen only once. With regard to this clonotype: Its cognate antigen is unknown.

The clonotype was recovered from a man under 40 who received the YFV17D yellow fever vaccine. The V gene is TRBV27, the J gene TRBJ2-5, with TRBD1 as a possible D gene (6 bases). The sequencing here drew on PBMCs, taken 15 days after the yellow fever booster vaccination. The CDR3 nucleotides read TGTGCCAGCAGGAGAGGGACAAATTTTCAAGAGACCCAGTACTTC. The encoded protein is CASRRGTNFQETQYF.